One sample yielded the 13 T cell receptor beta chains listed below, sequenced in a study of T cell responses to AZD1222 COVID-19 vaccine. TCRdb keeps only in-frame clones here, not all; method: immunoSEQ multiplex PCR. Counted here are about 140,000 clones, approximately 90% occurring once; the ten biggest clones make up under 4%. Source: peripheral blood, taken on day 0 of AZD1222 vaccination. These receptors were taken from an adult in good health.

This clone was counted a single time. J is TRBJ2-6 and V is TRBV12-5; no clear D. The CDR3 has 18 residues. Germline V CDR1 and CDR2: LGHNT, FRNRAP. Trimming took 7 bases from V and 2 from J, leaving 21 bases between them. The CDR3 region is CASASSTAFTPGANVLTF. DNA for the CDR3: TGTGCTAGTGCTTCCTCAACGGCCTTTACCCCTGGGGCCAACGTCCTGACTTTC.

The CDR3 DNA reads TGTGCCAGCAGCTTAGCGATGGGAGAGAGGAACACTGAAGCTTTCTTT. This codes for CASSLAMGERNTEAFF. The chain joins TRBV7-2 to TRBJ1-1; D call uncertain. This CDR3 is 16 amino acids long. Germline lookup yields CDR1 SGHTA and CDR2 FQGNSA. V lost 0 bases to trimming and J lost 1 base, with 12 bases between them.

The J gene is TRBJ2-3, the V gene TRBV11-2; D not certain. Trimming took off 5 bases at V and 2 bases at J, with 8 bases between the two ends. Germline CDR1 SGHAT, CDR2 FQNNGV. The CDR3 consists of 13 residues. CDR3 DNA sequence: TGTGCCAGCAGCCCGCTCATCACAGATACGCAGTATTTT. This gives the protein CASSPLITDTQYF.

The chain couples TRBV12-5 to TRBJ1-5; TRBD1 matches at 9 bases. The CDR3 covers 13 residues. Unmatched junction bases numbered 4, after V lost 6 bases and J lost 7 bases. CDR1 and CDR2 from the germline V gene are LGHNT and FRNRAP. CDR3 sequence reads: CASGQGQGQPQHF. For the CDR3, the DNA is TGTGCTAGTGGGCAAGGACAGGGGCAGCCCCAGCATTTT.

This chain uses TRBV27 with TRBJ1-5; TRBD1 matches 8 bases. The junction had 12 bases not matched to a gene; V was cut back by 6 bases and J by 5 bases. The CDR3 extends over 16 amino acids. From germline, CDR1 is MNHEY and CDR2 SMNVEV (reference sequence). As DNA, the CDR3 is TGTGCCAGCAGACGAGGACAGGGAATCAGGGATCAGCCCCAGCATTTT. It specifies CASRRGQGIRDQPQHF.

This clone was recorded only once. The chain employs TRBV6-5 and TRBJ2-7, with 10 bases identical to TRBD1. The germline gives CDR1 MNHEY, CDR2 SVGAGI. The CDR3 is 14 amino acids. After removal of 8 bases from V and 4 bases from J, the junction contained 8 bases not matched to a gene. The CDR3 bases are TGTGCCAGCGTTGAGGACAGGGGGAGGTACGAGCAGTACTTC. Amino acid sequence: CASVEDRGRYEQYF.

This clone was detected only once. The CDR3 coding sequence is TGCGCCAGCAGCCCCGCGGGAGGGCCAGGGTCTCGGTACGAGCAGTACTTC. Translation gives CASSPAGGPGSRYEQYF. The chain joins TRBV4-1 to TRBJ2-7, with 9 bases fitting TRBD2. This CDR3 is built from 17 residues. V trimming: 4 bases; J trimming: 4 bases; junction bases outside the gene matches: 14. Per germline, CDR1 MGHRA and CDR2 YSYEKL.

This rearrangement joins TRBV5-3 to TRBJ2-2; 8 positions match TRBD1. TRBV5-3 is known as an ORF, though its function is uncertain. The V and J ends lost 0 bases and 5 bases, in that order; junction bases with no gene match: 6. The CDR3 extends over 16 amino acids. DNA of the CDR3: TGTGCCAGAAGCTTGGGGCAGGGGGCGATGACCGGGGAGCTGTTTTTT. Translation gives CARSLGQGAMTGELFF.

The V call is TRBV18, the J call TRBJ1-5, with 8 bases aligning to TRBD1. This CDR3 contains 14 residues. CDR1 and CDR2 from the germline V gene are KGHSH and LQKENI. The V and J ends lost 3 bases and 2 bases, in that order; junction bases with no gene match: 0. CDR3 amino acids: CASSPTGGNQPQHF. For the CDR3, the DNA is TGTGCCAGCTCACCGACAGGGGGCAATCAGCCCCAGCATTTT.

The J gene is TRBJ1-5, the V gene TRBV19, with 7 bases matching TRBD1. CDR1 is LNHDA, CDR2 SQIVND, per germline (reference sequence). Losses at the gene ends were 1 base for V and 4 bases for J; bases not matched to a gene: 4. The CDR3 consists of 15 residues. Here the CDR3 DNA reads TGTGCCAGTAGTATAGTAGGGGGCCAAAATCAGCCCCAGCATTTT. Translating it yields CASSIVGGQNQPQHF.

The chain combines TRBV9 with TRBJ1-4; no clear D gene. CDR1 is SGDLS, CDR2 YYNGEE, per germline. Deletions cut 0 bases from V and 8 bases from J, with 11 bases between. The CDR3 has 14 residues. The DNA for the CDR3 is TGTGCCAGCAGCGTAGCTGTGGGAGACGAAAAACTGTTTTTT. Residues: CASSVAVGDEKLFF. The variable domain in full, completed from reference TRBV9 and TRBJ1-4, reads DSGVTQTPKHLITATGQRVTLRCSPRSGDLSVYWYQQSLDQGLQFLIQYYNGEERAKGNILERFSAQQFPDLHSELNLSSLELGDSALYFCASSVAVGDEKLFFGSGTQLSVL.

Details on this clone: Sequence at one end of the junction differs from germline and may be a read error. The rearrangement joins TRBV2 to TRBJ1-4, with TRBD1 identical over 7 bases. This CDR3 comprises 14 residues. Per germline, CDR1 SNHLY and CDR2 FYNNEI. The CDR3 sequence: CASSEGTADEKLFF. CDR3 coding DNA: TGTGCCAGCAGCGAAGGGACAGCGGATGAAAAACTGTTTTTT. Full variable domain (rest looked up from reference TRBV2 and TRBJ1-4): EPEVTQTPSHQVTQMGQEVILRCVPISNHLYFYWYRQILGQKVEFLVSFYNNEISEKSEIFDDQFSVERPDGSNFTLKIRSTKLEDSAMYFCASSEGTADEKLFFGSGTQLSVL.

The DNA of the CDR3 is TGTGCCAGCAGTGATGAGGACAGCATGGATGAAAAACTGTTTTTT. The encoded protein is CASSDEDSMDEKLFF. The chain recombines TRBV6-4 with TRBJ1-4, with D possibly TRBD1 on 6 matching bases. Between the trimmed V and J ends, which lost 3 bases and 6 bases, there was a span of 14 bases. This CDR3 has 15 residues. The germline V gene encodes CDR1 MRHNA and CDR2 SNTAGT.